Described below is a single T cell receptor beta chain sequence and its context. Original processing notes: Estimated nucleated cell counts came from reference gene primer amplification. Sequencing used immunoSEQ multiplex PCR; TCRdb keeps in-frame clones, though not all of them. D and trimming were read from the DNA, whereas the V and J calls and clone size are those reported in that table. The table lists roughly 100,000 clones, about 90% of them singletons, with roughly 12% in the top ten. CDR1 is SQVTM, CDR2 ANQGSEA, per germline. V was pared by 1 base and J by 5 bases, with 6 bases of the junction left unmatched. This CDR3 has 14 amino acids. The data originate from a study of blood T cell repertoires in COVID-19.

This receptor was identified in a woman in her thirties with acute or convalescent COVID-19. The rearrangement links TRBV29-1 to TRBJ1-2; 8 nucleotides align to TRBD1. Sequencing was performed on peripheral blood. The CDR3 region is CSVEGVRTGYGYTF. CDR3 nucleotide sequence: TGCAGCGTTGAAGGGGTTAGGACAGGGTATGGCTACACCTTC.